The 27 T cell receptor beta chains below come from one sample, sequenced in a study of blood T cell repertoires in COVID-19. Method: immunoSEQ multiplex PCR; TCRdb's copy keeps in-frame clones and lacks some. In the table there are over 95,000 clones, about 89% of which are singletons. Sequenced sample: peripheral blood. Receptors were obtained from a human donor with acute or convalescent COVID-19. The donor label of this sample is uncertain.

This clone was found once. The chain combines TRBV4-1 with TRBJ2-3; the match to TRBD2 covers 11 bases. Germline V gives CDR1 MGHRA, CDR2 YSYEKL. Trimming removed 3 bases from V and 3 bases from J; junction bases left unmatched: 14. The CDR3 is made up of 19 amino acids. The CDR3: CASSHQTRVTSGITDTQYF. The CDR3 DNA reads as TGCGCCAGCAGCCACCAGACAAGGGTGACTAGCGGGATTACAGATACGCAGTATTTT.

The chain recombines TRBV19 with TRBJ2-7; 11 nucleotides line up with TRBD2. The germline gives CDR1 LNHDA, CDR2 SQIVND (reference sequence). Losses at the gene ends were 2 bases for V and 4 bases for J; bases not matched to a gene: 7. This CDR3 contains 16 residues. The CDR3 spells CASSIIHGTSGYEQYF. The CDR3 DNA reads TGTGCCAGTAGTATAATCCACGGGACTAGCGGTTACGAGCAGTACTTC.

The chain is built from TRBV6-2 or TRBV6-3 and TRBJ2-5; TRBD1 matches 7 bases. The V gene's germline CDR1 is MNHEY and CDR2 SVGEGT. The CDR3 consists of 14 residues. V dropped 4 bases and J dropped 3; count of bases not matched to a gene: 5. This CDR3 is CASSSSGQKETQYF. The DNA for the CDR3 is TGTGCCAGCAGTTCCTCGGGACAGAAAGAGACCCAGTACTTC.

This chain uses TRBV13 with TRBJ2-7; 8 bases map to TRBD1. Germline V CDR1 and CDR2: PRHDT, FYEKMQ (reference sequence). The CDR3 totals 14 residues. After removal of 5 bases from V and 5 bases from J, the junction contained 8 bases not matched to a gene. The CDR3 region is CASSPRTGRNEQYF. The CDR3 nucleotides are TGTGCCAGCAGCCCGAGGACAGGGAGGAACGAGCAGTACTTC.

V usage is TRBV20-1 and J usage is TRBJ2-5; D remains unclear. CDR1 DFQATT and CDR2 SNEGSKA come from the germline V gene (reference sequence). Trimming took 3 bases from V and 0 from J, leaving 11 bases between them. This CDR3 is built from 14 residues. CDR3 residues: CSASSEEYQETQYF. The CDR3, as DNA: TGCAGTGCTAGTAGTGAAGAGTACCAAGAGACCCAGTACTTC.

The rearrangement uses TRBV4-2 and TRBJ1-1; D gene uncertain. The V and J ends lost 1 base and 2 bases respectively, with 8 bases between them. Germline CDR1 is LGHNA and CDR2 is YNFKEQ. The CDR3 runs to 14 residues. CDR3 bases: TGTGCCAGCAGCCAAGTAGTGACAAACACTGAAGCTTTCTTT. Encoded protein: CASSQVVTNTEAFF.

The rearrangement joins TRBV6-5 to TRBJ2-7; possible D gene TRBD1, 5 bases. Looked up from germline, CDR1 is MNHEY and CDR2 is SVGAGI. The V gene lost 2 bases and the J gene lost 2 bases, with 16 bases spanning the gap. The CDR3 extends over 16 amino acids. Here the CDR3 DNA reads TGTGCCAGCAGTTACGGTCAGGGTTATTACACCTACGAGCAGTACTTC. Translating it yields CASSYGQGYYTYEQYF.

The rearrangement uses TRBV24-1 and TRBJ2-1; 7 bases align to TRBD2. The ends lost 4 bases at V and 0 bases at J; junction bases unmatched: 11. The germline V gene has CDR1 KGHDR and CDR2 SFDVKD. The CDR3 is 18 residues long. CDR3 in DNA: TGTGCCACCAGTGACCCAACCGTAGCGGGTGCCTCCTACAATGAGCAGTTCTTC. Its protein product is CATSDPTVAGASYNEQFF.

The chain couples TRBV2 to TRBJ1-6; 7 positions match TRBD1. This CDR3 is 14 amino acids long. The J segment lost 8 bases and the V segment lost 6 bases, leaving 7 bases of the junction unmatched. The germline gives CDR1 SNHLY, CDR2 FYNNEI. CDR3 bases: TGTGCCAGCAGGGTGGACAGGACCGATTCACCCCTCCACTTT. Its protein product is CASRVDRTDSPLHF.

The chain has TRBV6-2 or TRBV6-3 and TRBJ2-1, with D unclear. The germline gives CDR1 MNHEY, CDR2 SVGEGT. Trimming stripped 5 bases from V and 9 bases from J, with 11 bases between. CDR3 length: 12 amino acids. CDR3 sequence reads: CASSGSSIEQFF. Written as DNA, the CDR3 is TGTGCCAGCAGTGGCTCTAGTATTGAGCAGTTCTTC.

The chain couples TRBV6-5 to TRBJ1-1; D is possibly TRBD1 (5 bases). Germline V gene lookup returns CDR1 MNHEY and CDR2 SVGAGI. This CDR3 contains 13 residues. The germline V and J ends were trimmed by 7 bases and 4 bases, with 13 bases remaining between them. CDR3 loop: CASIKGLVTEAFF. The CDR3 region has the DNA TGTGCCAGCATTAAGGGGCTGGTCACTGAAGCTTTCTTT.

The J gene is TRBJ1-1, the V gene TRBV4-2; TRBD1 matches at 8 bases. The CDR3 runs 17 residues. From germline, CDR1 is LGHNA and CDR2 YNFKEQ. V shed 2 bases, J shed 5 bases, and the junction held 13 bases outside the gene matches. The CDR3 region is CASSQPLGTGRGTEAFF. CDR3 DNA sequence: TGTGCCAGCAGCCAACCCCTCGGGACAGGAAGGGGGACTGAAGCTTTCTTT.

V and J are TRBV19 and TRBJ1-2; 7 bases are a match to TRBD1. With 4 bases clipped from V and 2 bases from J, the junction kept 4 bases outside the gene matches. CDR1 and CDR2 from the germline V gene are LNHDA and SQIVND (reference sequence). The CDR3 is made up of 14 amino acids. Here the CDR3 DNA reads TGTGCCAGTAGTAGGACAGGCCGGAACTATGGCTACACCTTC. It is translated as CASSRTGRNYGYTF.

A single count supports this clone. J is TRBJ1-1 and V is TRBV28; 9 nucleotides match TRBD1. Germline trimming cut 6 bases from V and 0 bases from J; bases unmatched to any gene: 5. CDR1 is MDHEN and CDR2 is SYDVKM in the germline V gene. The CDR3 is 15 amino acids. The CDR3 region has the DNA TGTGCCAGCAGCCGAGGACAGGGGTTGAACACTGAAGCTTTCTTT. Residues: CASSRGQGLNTEAFF.

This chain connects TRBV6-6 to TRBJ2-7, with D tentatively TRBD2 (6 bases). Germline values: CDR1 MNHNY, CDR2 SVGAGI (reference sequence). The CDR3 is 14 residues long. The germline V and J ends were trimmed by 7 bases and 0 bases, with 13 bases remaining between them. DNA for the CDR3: TGTGCCAGCACCCCAGCGGGCATCTCCTACGAGCAGTACTTC. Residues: CASTPAGISYEQYF.

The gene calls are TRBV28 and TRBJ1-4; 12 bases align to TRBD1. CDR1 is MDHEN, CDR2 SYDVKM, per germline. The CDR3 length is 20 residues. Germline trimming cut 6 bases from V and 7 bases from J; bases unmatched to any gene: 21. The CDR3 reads CASSGTGGAGRISIREKLFF. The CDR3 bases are TGTGCCAGCAGCGGGACAGGGGGCGCGGGCAGAATTAGTATCCGTGAAAAACTGTTTTTT.

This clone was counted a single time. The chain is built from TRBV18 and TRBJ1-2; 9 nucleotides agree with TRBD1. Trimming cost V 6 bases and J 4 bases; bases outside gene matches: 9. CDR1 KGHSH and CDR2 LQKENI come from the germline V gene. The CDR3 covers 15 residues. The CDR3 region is CASSPTGGAGYGYTF. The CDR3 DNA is TGTGCCAGCTCCCCTACAGGGGGCGCGGGCTATGGCTACACCTTC.

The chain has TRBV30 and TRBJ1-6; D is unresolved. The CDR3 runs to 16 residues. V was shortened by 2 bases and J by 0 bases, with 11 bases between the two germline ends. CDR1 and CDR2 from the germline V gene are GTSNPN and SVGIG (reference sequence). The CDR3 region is CAWSRLPSSYNSPLHF. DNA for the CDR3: TGTGCCTGGAGTAGACTGCCGAGCTCCTATAATTCACCCCTCCACTTT.

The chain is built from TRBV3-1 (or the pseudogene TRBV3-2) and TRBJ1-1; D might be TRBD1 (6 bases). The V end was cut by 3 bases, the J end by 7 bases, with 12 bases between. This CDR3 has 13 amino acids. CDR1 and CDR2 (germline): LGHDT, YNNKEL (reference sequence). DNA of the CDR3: TGTGCCAGCAGCCATTCAGGGGAGAGTGAAGCTTTCTTT. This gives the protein CASSHSGESEAFF.

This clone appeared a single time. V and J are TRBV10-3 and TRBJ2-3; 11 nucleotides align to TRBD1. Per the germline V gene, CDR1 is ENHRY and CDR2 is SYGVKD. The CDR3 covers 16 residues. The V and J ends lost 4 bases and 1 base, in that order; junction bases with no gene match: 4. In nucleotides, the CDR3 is TGTGCCATCAGTGGACGGACAGGGGGCGGCACAGATACGCAGTATTTT. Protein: CAISGRTGGGTDTQYF.

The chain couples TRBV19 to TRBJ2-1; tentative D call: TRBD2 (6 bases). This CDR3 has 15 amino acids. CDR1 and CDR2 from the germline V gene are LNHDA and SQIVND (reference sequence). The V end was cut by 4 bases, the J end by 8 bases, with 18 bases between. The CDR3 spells CASSNLGGPYDEQFF. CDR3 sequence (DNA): TGTGCCAGTAGTAACTTGGGGGGACCATATGATGAGCAGTTCTTC.

As DNA, the CDR3 is TGTGCCAGCAGCCTGAGGTGGAGGGCCTCCTACAATGAGCAGTTCTTC. It specifies CASSLRWRASYNEQFF. The chain is built from TRBV13 and TRBJ2-1, with D possibly matching TRBD2 (6 bases). The CDR3 is 16 residues long. Deletions cut 5 bases from V and 0 bases from J, with 14 bases between. Germline V gene data show CDR1 as PRHDT and CDR2 as FYEKMQ (reference sequence). The whole variable domain, filled in from reference TRBV13 and TRBJ2-1, reads AAGVIQSPRHLIKEKRETATLKCYPIPRHDTVYWYQQGPGQDPQFLISFYEKMQSDKGSIPDRFSAQQFSDYHSELNMSSLELGDSALYFCASSLRWRASYNEQFFGPGTRLTVL.

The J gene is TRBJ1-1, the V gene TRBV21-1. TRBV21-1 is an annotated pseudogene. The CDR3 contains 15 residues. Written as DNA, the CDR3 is TGTGCCAGCAGCGGCCCCGGGGAGGCCTACACTGAAGCTTTCTTT. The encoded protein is CASSGPGEAYTEAFF.

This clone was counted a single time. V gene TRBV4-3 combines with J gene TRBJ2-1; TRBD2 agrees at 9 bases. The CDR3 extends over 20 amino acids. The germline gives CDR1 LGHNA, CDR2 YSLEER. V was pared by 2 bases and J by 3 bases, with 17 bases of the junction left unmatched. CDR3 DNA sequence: TGCGCCAGCAGCCAATCCGTAGCGGGAGTGAGGGAGGCGGGCTACAATGAGCAGTTCTTC. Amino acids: CASSQSVAGVREAGYNEQFF.

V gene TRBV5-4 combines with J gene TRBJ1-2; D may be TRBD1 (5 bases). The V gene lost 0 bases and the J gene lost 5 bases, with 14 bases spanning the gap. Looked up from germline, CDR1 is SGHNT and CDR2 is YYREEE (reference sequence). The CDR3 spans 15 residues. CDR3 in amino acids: CASSLGLTVRYGYTF. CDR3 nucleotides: TGTGCCAGCAGCTTGGGGTTGACAGTGAGGTATGGCTACACCTTC.

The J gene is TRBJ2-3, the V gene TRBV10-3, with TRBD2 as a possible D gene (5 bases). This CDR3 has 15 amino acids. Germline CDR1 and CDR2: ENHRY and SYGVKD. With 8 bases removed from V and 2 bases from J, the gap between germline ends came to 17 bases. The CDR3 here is CAICAEIGVTDTQYF. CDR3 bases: TGTGCCATCTGCGCGGAGATCGGGGTCACAGATACGCAGTATTTT.

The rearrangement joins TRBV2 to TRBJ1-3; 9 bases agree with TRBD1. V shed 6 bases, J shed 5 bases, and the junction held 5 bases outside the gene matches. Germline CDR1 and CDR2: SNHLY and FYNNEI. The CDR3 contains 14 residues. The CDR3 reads CASSFGQGRNTIYF. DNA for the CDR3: TGTGCCAGCAGCTTCGGACAGGGGCGAAACACCATATATTTT.